The entry that follows covers one T cell receptor (beta chain) sequence. Which antigen it targets is not known. Base quality data are lacking; no much larger clone is found one base away. Every donor was a healthy Caucasian. The twin cohort consisted of three pairs of female monozygotic twins, all aged about 18 to 30 years. Positive isolation kits from Invitrogen were used to isolate CD4+ and CD8+ T cell populations. This sample is part of a study of identical twins (dated by TCRdb to the mid-2010s). For context, the study as a whole: TCR alpha and beta repertoires from monozygotic twins, unrelated adults of various ages and cord blood were deep-sequenced to test whether fetal clonotypes persist. Replicate twin experiments were performed at different times using different library preparation protocols to rule out contamination.

Spanning cysteine to phenylalanine, the CDR3 consists of 18 amino acids. Kept here is only the CDR3 DNA, which spans 54 bases and is read in frame from base 1. Relative to germline, V is missing 1 base and J is missing 0 bases, with 6 bases of the junction outside any gene match. CDR1 and CDR2, looked up from the germline V gene, are SGHDT and YYEEEE. The receptor library was made with 5' RACE. TCRdb shows the sequencer as Illumina HiSeq 2000. Template switching added a universal primer binding site, and the final cDNA carried a unique molecular identifier that allowed TCR cDNA molecules to be counted accurately. Specific primers in the conserved constant-segment region were used to synthesize first-strand cDNA for the TCR alpha and beta chains. To control for contamination, every cDNA library carried two barcodes: a SMART-Mk sample barcode plus Illumina barcodes. TruSeq adapter sequences along with Illumina sample barcodes were introduced in two successive PCR steps. Sequencing of the TCR alpha and beta cDNA libraries was done on the Illumina HiSeq platform using custom primers. The source study handled its data this way. Raw reads were processed with MiGEC to extract unique molecular identifiers, and MiXCR was used to determine CDR3 positions. For each individual, recombination models were inferred using an EM algorithm with the repgenHMM and IGoR tools. Shared clonotype analysis was performed with the tcR package in R, normalizing sharing by the product of cloneset sizes. To study raw recombination free of thymic and clonal selection effects, out-of-frame nonproductive sequences were analyzed. TCRdb reprocessing: public reads trimmed at Q25 with fastp, clones called with MiXCR, in-frame beta chains kept. Entries that share a CDR3 protein sequence are merged under the most common genes and DNA. TCRdb assigned the V and J calls; the authors' analysis was not used. The sample table lists approximately 230,000 distinct CDR3 sequences, 6.5% of them with a count of one. Together, the top ten hold roughly 15% of the sample.

Study-level results and caveats: In beta out-of-frame sequences, excess twin sharing was weaker, because having fewer shared sequences lowered the signal-to-noise ratio. Compared with coincidental sharing between unrelated individuals, out-of-frame TCR alpha sequences shared between twins showed an excess of sequences with low generation probability. Invariant T cells such as MAIT and iNKT could partly confound zero-insertion analyses, though diverse VJ usage argued against this for most clonotypes. Because the same donors could not be followed over many years, the conclusions relied on cross-sectional statistical analysis. Abundant cord blood beta clonotypes carried fewer insertions; young adult naive repertoires showed a weaker similar trend, while memory repertoires showed none. In monozygotic twins, recombination models systematically underestimated out-of-frame TCR alpha sharing, but the models matched the sharing seen between unrelated individuals.

These data also featured in a second study, about T cells expressing NK-cell markers. Per that second paper: Three sorted T-cell subsets (CD3+CD56+NKG2C+, CD3+CD56+NKG2C- and CD3+CD56-NKG2C+) from about 8 donors had their TCR beta-chain repertoires profiled. Most of the eight sequenced donors were HCMV-seropositive and one was HCMV-seronegative. To restrict sorting to alphabetaTCR-expressing T cells, an anti-gammadeltaTCR antibody was added in several experiments. In about 6 donors, the dominant CD3+CD56+NKG2C+ clonotypes were found to rank among the top 10 CD8+ clonotypes and to make up about 1.0-7.5% of CD8+ T cells. Those dominant clonotypes were again the most abundant among CD3+CD56-NKG2C+ cells in several donors, at about 25-65%. Whether the expanded NKG2C-expressing T cell clones were specific for HCMV antigens was left unclear. The eight sequenced donors were randomly selected healthy volunteers, three men and five women. A commercial ELISA kit detecting HCMV-specific IgG in serum was used to determine HCMV serostatus. MIGEC was used to demultiplex reads and group the reads by UMI, and MiTCR was used to assemble and quantify clonotypes. To exclude erroneous sequences, any TCR cDNA sequence not supported by at least two reads was discarded. The tcR package was used for downstream repertoire analysis, and clonotypes were matched across fractions by CDR3 nucleotide sequence plus V segment. VDJmatch was used to annotate antigen specificity against VDJdb, with one amino acid substitution in CDR3 allowed.

The receptor was derived from a woman younger than 35 in good health. The sequencing sample was made of CD8+ T cells sorted from blood. Recombination connected TRBV5-6 to TRBJ2-3; 12 bases in between match TRBD2. The encoded CDR3 is CASSLPTSGGASTDTQYF. The bases read TGTGCCAGCAGCTTGCCGACTAGCGGGGGAGCTAGCACAGATACGCAGTATTTT. The reference TRBV5-6 and TRBJ2-3 proteins fill in what lies around the CDR3, so the full variable domain reads DAGVTQSPTHLIKTRGQQVTLRCSPKSGHDTVSWYQQALGQGPQFIFQYYEEEERQRGNFPDRFSGHQFPNYSSELNVNALLLGDSALYLCASSLPTSGGASTDTQYFGPGTRLTVL.